Presented here are 19 T cell receptor beta chains from one specimen sequenced in a study of OX40 agonist ivuxolimab in advanced cancers. Data came from immunoSEQ multiplex PCR; TCRdb stores just in-frame clones and leaves some out. This table holds around 67,000 clones, roughly 80% found once. The sample in question was CD4+ or CD8+ T cells sorted from blood, obtained in a trial of the OX40 agonist ivuxolimab. The receptors were gathered from an adult with an advanced solid tumor such as melanoma, head and neck, liver or kidney cancer.

This clone was counted once. This chain links TRBV5-5 with TRBJ1-2; 9 bases match TRBD1. V was clipped by 1 base and J by 5 bases; unmatched bases: 6. The CDR3 length is 15 residues. Germline CDR1 is SGHKS and CDR2 is YYEKEE (reference sequence). For the CDR3, the DNA is TGTGCCAGCAGCTTGCCGGACAGGGGTAATTATGGCTACACCTTC. It is translated as CASSLPDRGNYGYTF.

This chain connects TRBV5-1 to TRBJ1-2, with unresolved D. This CDR3 comprises 18 residues. Germline loops: CDR1 SGHRS, CDR2 YFSETQ. Deletions cut 2 bases from V and 1 base from J, with 21 bases between. CDR3 nucleotides: TGCGCCAGCAGCTTTCGCCGGGCCCCCATCGGGGATAACTATGGCTACACCTTC. This sequence encodes CASSFRRAPIGDNYGYTF.

The V and J genes are TRBV19 and TRBJ1-2, with 9 bases matching TRBD1. Germline values: CDR1 LNHDA, CDR2 SQIVND (reference sequence). V shed 2 bases and J 7 bases; nucleotides not matched to a gene: 8. This CDR3 region has 15 residues. For the CDR3, the DNA is TGTGCCAGTAGTATAATTGGACAGGGGCCTCTTGGCTACACCTTC. The encoded protein is CASSIIGQGPLGYTF.

The CDR3 protein is CASRTSGVQETQYF. The DNA for the CDR3 is TGTGCCAGCAGGACTAGCGGGGTACAAGAGACCCAGTACTTC. This chain links TRBV28 with TRBJ2-5; 11 positions match TRBD2. CDR1 is MDHEN and CDR2 is SYDVKM in the germline V gene. The CDR3 sequence is 14 residues long. The V segment lost 6 bases and the J segment 2 bases; nucleotides outside the gene matches: 2. The full variable domain, completed using reference TRBV28 and TRBJ2-5, is DVKVTQSSRYLVKRTGEKVFLECVQDMDHENMFWYRQDPGLGLRLIYFSYDVKMKEKGDIPEGYSVSREKKERFSLILESASTNQTSMYLCASRTSGVQETQYFGPGTRLLVL.

The V and J genes are TRBV5-1 and TRBJ2-3; D possibly corresponds to TRBD2 (7 bases). Germline CDR1 and CDR2: SGHRS and YFSETQ. V lost 2 bases and J lost 2, with 12 bases in between. This CDR3 is 15 amino acids long. The CDR3 reads CASSFAGALTDTQYF. Written as DNA, the CDR3 is TGCGCCAGCAGCTTTGCGGGGGCCCTCACAGATACGCAGTATTTT.

The chain couples TRBV7-9 to TRBJ2-5; D could derive from TRBD1 or TRBD2 (5 bases each). The better agreement between TRBJ2-7 and the DNA end casts doubt on the J call. The V gene's germline CDR1 is SEHNR and CDR2 FQNEAQ (reference sequence). This CDR3 is 14 amino acids long. CDR3 DNA: TGTGCCAGCAGCTTAGAGCAGGGAGCCTACGAGCAGTACTTC. It yields the protein CASSLEQGAYEQYF.

This chain connects TRBV13 to TRBJ1-2; TRBD1 agrees at 7 bases. Unmatched junction bases numbered 14, after V lost 5 bases and J lost 8 bases. CDR1 and CDR2 from the germline V gene are PRHDT and FYEKMQ (reference sequence). The CDR3 has 15 amino acids. CDR3 bases: TGTGCCAGCAGCCTTCCCGGGCGACAGGGTTCAGGCTACACCTTC. Its translation is CASSLPGRQGSGYTF.

The chain recombines TRBV2 with TRBJ2-5; D possibly matches TRBD1 or TRBD2 (5 bases each). The CDR3 is made up of 13 amino acids. V gave up 6 bases and J gave up 8 bases, with 16 bases separating them. CDR1 and CDR2 from the germline V gene are SNHLY and FYNNEI. Here the CDR3 reads CASRDRDRRTQYF. Here the CDR3 DNA reads TGTGCCAGCAGAGACCGGGACCGTCGTACCCAGTACTTC.

In this sample, this clone turned up a few times. The chain couples TRBV19 to TRBJ1-2; 7 bases are a match to TRBD1. Trimming took 3 bases from V and 4 from J; bases not matched to a gene: 5. Germline V gene sequence: CDR1 LNHDA, CDR2 SQIVND (reference sequence). The CDR3 has 14 amino acids. CDR3 protein: CASSIGTGVYGYTF. For the CDR3, the DNA is TGTGCCAGTAGTATCGGCACAGGGGTCTATGGCTACACCTTC.

The rearrangement uses TRBV6-6 and TRBJ1-5; D ambiguous. Germline V gene data show CDR1 as MNHNY and CDR2 as SVGAGI (reference sequence). The CDR3 contains 15 residues. The ends were cut back, 7 bases at V and 9 bases at J, with 22 bases in the middle. The CDR3 coding sequence is TGTGCCAGCACCCCTCGGGCCGACAACGGATGGCCCCAGCATTTT. Amino acids: CASTPRADNGWPQHF.

This clone was seen only once. The chain uses TRBV5-1 and TRBJ2-5; D might be TRBD2 (6 bases). Per germline, CDR1 SGHRS and CDR2 YFSETQ. Trimming left V 3 bases short and J 2 bases short, with 11 bases between. The CDR3 loop spans 14 amino acids. The DNA of the CDR3 is TGCGCCAGCAGCTGGGGACTGAGACAAGAGACCCAGTACTTC. Its protein product is CASSWGLRQETQYF.

The rearrangement uses TRBV5-5 and TRBJ2-7, with D maybe TRBD2 (6 bases). Per germline, CDR1 SGHKS and CDR2 YYEKEE (reference sequence). V gave up 4 bases and J gave up 2 bases, with 16 bases separating them. The CDR3 consists of 15 residues. The CDR3 here is CASSPTRGGAYEQYF. For the CDR3, the DNA is TGTGCCAGCAGCCCGACACGGGGCGGGGCCTACGAGCAGTACTTC.

The chain employs TRBV7-9 and TRBJ1-1; the match to TRBD1 covers 7 bases. J lost 5 bases, V lost 8 bases, and 8 bases had no gene match. The length of the CDR3 is 13 residues. CDR1 is SEHNR and CDR2 is FQNEAQ in the germline V gene (reference sequence). The CDR3 DNA reads TGTGCCAGCGGTTCAGGGGGAGGTACTGAAGCTTTCTTT. This sequence encodes CASGSGGGTEAFF.

This clone has just a few counts. The V and J genes are TRBV5-4 and TRBJ2-5; 9 bases agree with TRBD1. There are 13 residues in the CDR3. V gave up 3 bases and J gave up 3 bases; unmatched junction bases: 0. Germline loops: CDR1 SGHNT, CDR2 YYREEE (reference sequence). The CDR3 DNA reads TGTGCCAGCAGCTGGGACAGGGAAGAGACCCAGTACTTC. It yields the protein CASSWDREETQYF. Full variable domain (outside the CDR3, taken from reference TRBV5-4 and TRBJ2-5): ETGVTQSPTHLIKTRGQQVTLRCSSQSGHNTVSWYQQALGQGPQFIFQYYREEENGRGNFPPRFSGLQFPNYSSELNVNALELDDSALYLCASSWDREETQYFGPGTRLLVL.

V is TRBV5-6 and J is TRBJ1-6; 8 nucleotides line up with TRBD1. Losses at the gene ends were 1 base for V and 8 bases for J; bases not matched to a gene: 2. Germline CDR1 is SGHDT and CDR2 is YYEEEE. The CDR3 extends over 14 amino acids. Here the CDR3 reads CASSLQGAYSPLHF. In DNA form, the CDR3 reads TGTGCCAGCAGCTTGCAGGGGGCCTATTCACCCCTCCACTTT.

This clone was observed a handful of times. This chain uses TRBV27 with TRBJ2-7; the match to TRBD2 covers 11 bases. V shed 7 bases, J shed 3 bases, and the junction held 8 bases outside the gene matches. The germline V gene encodes CDR1 MNHEY and CDR2 SMNVEV (reference sequence). The CDR3 is 15 amino acids. CDR3: CASIRTGTSGYEQYF. DNA of the CDR3: TGTGCCAGCATCCGGACCGGGACTAGCGGCTACGAGCAGTACTTC.

The chain recombines TRBV7-2 with TRBJ1-4; 7 bases are a match to TRBD1. There are 14 residues in the CDR3. V lost 4 bases, J lost 7 bases, and 6 bases stayed unmatched. Germline values: CDR1 SGHTA, CDR2 FQGNSA. In nucleotides, the CDR3 is TGTGCCAGCAGCTCAGGGGGGACGGGTGAAAAACTGTTTTTT. This translates into CASSSGGTGEKLFF.

The chain has TRBV6-5 and TRBJ1-2, with D possibly matching TRBD1 (5 bases). CDR3 length: 15 residues. CDR1 and CDR2 (germline): MNHEY, SVGAGI. Trimming took off 6 bases at V and 4 bases at J, with 18 bases between the two ends. In DNA, the CDR3 is TGTGCCAGCAGCCCTCCGACCGGGACCCTCTATGGCTACACCTTC. As protein: CASSPPTGTLYGYTF.

The chain uses TRBV4-3 and TRBJ1-4; no clear D gene. The CDR3 loop spans 16 amino acids. Per the germline V gene, CDR1 is LGHNA and CDR2 is YSLEER. The V end was cut by 0 bases, the J end by 0 bases, with 8 bases between. In DNA, the CDR3 is TGCGCCAGCAGCCAAGAATTCAAGGCAACTAATGAAAAACTGTTTTTT. It translates to CASSQEFKATNEKLFF.